The rows below give T cell receptor beta chains drawn from one sample of a study of CD8+ T cells in alopecia areata. TCRdb's table, derived via immunoSEQ multiplex PCR, lists solely in-frame clones and lacks some. The profile shows around 190,000 clones, roughly 66% of them singletons. This sample comprised CD4+ T cells sorted from blood, obtained at week 24, from a patient treated with tofacitinib. The receptor set was obtained from a human donor with alopecia areata. Both conserved end residues are part of each CDR3. The D gene is left open where the match is weak. Size is stated for part of the rows, as once, few or many counts, or as a class when the clone is expanded.

>TRBJ1-4|.|TRBV30|.
CAWSATQSEKLFF
TGTGCCTGGAGTGCGACGCAGAGTGAAAAACTGTTTTTT
>TRBJ2-7|.|TRBV4-3|few
CASSQGGARVYEQYF
TGCGCCAGCAGCCAAGGCGGCGCCAGGGTCTACGAGCAGTACTTC
>TRBJ2-2|TRBD2|TRBV29-1|.
CSAARAGGLGELFF
TGCAGCGCCGCACGCGCGGGGGGGCTTGGGGAGCTGTTTTTT
>TRBJ2-3|.|TRBV7-2|.
CASSPPGGTDTQYF
TGTGCCAGCAGCCCCCCAGGGGGCACAGATACGCAGTATTTT
>TRBJ1-5|.|TRBV30|few
CAWRSKQGNQPQHF
TGTGCCTGGAGGAGTAAACAGGGCAATCAGCCCCAGCATTTT
>TRBJ2-3|.|TRBV5-1|.
CASSLVADTDTQYF
TGCGCCAGCAGCTTGGTAGCCGACACAGATACGCAGTATTTT
>TRBJ2-1|.|TRBV11-2|.
CASSLGAEQFF
TGTGCCAGCAGCTTAGGGGCTGAGCAGTTCTTC
>TRBJ2-5|.|TRBV15|.
CATRVNDQETQYF
TGTGCCACCAGAGTAAACGACCAAGAGACCCAGTACTTC
>TRBJ2-4|.|TRBV29-1|few
CSALTETNIQYF
TGCAGCGCCCTGACAGAAACTAACATTCAGTACTTC
>TRBJ2-1|.|TRBV6-1|.
CASRSSAYNEQFF
TGTGCCAGCAGATCCTCAGCGTACAATGAGCAGTTCTTC
>TRBJ1-4|.|TRBV20-1|.
CSVYREGLFF
TGCAGTGTGTACAGGGAAGGGCTGTTTTTT
>TRBJ1-1|.|TRBV7-2|.
CASSPLREGTEAFF
TGTGCCAGCAGCCCTCTCCGCGAGGGCACTGAAGCTTTCTTT
>TRBJ2-5|.|TRBV15|few
CATSRVQETQYF
TGTGCCACCAGCAGAGTACAAGAGACCCAGTACTTC
>TRBJ1-2|.|TRBV29-1|.
CSVAQDGYTF
TGCAGCGTTGCACAAGATGGCTACACCTTC
>TRBJ2-3|TRBD2|TRBV14|.
CASSRRTSATDTQYF
TGTGCCAGCAGCCGCCGGACTAGCGCGACAGATACGCAGTATTTT
>TRBJ2-5|.|TRBV18|.
CASSPNGAGETQYF
TGTGCCAGCTCCCCAAACGGGGCCGGCGAGACCCAGTACTTC
>TRBJ2-7|TRBD1|TRBV5-6|few
CASSLWWGQGAYEQYF
TGTGCCAGCAGCCTATGGTGGGGACAGGGGGCTTACGAGCAGTACTTC
>TRBJ1-1|.|TRBV9|.
CASSMGVPPEAFF
TGTGCCAGCAGCATGGGGGTTCCGCCTGAAGCTTTCTTT
>TRBJ1-1|.|TRBV29-1|.
CSVAWPGKNTEAFF
TGCAGCGTCGCCTGGCCGGGGAAGAACACTGAAGCTTTCTTT
>TRBJ2-3|TRBD2|TRBV2|.
CASSEALGGGDTQYF
TGTGCCAGCAGTGAAGCGCTCGGGGGAGGGGATACGCAGTATTTT
>TRBJ1-3|.|TRBV11-2|.
CASSLVRSLGNTIYF
TGTGCCAGCAGCTTAGTAAGGAGTTTGGGAAACACCATATATTTT
>TRBJ2-1|.|TRBV2|.
CASSVLRDEQFF
TGTGCCAGCAGTGTGCTCCGCGATGAGCAGTTCTTC
>TRBJ2-4|TRBD1|TRBV4-3|many
CASIPMRGQPTWGNGIQYF
TGCGCCAGCATTCCCATGAGGGGGCAACCTACCTGGGGAAACGGTATTCAGTACTTC
>TRBJ2-2|.|TRBV2|.
CASTRLQGPTGELFF
TGTGCCAGCACCAGGCTGCAGGGCCCCACCGGGGAGCTGTTTTTT
>TRBJ2-5|.|TRBV18|.
CASSPPSGQETQYF
TGTGCCAGCTCACCACCGTCAGGACAAGAGACCCAGTACTTC
>TRBJ1-1|TRBD1|TRBV5-6|.
CASSWTGGTEAFF
TGTGCCAGCAGCTGGACAGGGGGCACTGAAGCTTTCTTT
>TRBJ2-7|.|TRBV27|.
CASSPRTPSYEQYF
TGTGCCAGCAGTCCTAGGACACCCTCCTACGAGCAGTACTTC
>TRBJ1-1|.|TRBV15|.
CATSRGETEAFF
TGTGCCACCAGCAGAGGGGAAACTGAAGCTTTCTTT
>TRBJ1-5|.|TRBV30|.
CAWSGGDNLPNQPQHF
TGTGCCTGGAGTGGAGGAGACAACTTGCCCAATCAGCCCCAGCATTTT
>TRBJ1-6|.|TRBV30|few
CAWRNSNSPLHF
TGTGCCTGGAGGAACAGTAATTCACCCCTCCACTTT
>TRBJ1-4|.|TRBV4-3|.
CASSPRGATNEKLFF
TGCGCCAGCTCGCCCAGGGGCGCAACTAATGAAAAACTGTTTTTT
>TRBJ2-7|TRBD1|TRBV4-1|once
CASSSTGTPYEQYF
TGCGCCAGCAGCTCGACAGGGACCCCCTACGAGCAGTACTTC
>TRBJ1-3|.|TRBV5-1|few
CASRPTSASSGNTIYF
TGCGCCAGCAGACCTACGTCGGCATCGAGTGGAAACACCATATATTTT
>TRBJ2-1|TRBD1|TRBV29-1|.
CSVGTGGDYEQFF
TGCAGCGTTGGGACAGGGGGCGATTATGAGCAGTTCTTC
>TRBJ2-3|TRBD1|TRBV27|once
CASRAAGTDTTQYF
TGTGCCAGCAGAGCGGCCGGGACAGACACTACGCAGTATTTT
>TRBJ1-2|TRBD1|TRBV30|.
CAWSVNRDRDSDGYTF
TGTGCCTGGAGCGTCAACCGGGACAGGGACTCGGATGGCTACACCTTC
>TRBJ2-7|TRBD1|TRBV30|.
CASRDRGYEQYF
TGTGCCTCCCGGGACAGGGGTTACGAGCAGTACTTC
>TRBJ1-4|TRBD1|TRBV2|.
CASSQTGGDEKLFF
TGTGCCAGCAGTCAGACAGGGGGCGATGAAAAACTGTTTTTT
>TRBJ2-3|.|TRBV19|.
CASSRRAGTQYF
TGTGCCAGTAGTCGTCGTGCGGGTACGCAGTATTTT
>TRBJ1-6|.|TRBV5-6|.
CASSYSKGGRSPLHF
TGTGCCAGCAGCTACAGCAAGGGTGGTCGTTCACCCCTCCACTTT
>TRBJ1-6|.|TRBV7-2|few
CASSLRRVDSPLHF
TGTGCCAGCAGCTTACGACGGGTCGATTCACCCCTCCACTTT
>TRBJ2-5|.|TRBV6-5|few
CASSSPDGVETQYF
TGTGCCAGCAGTTCACCAGACGGGGTTGAGACCCAGTACTTC
>TRBJ2-7|.|TRBV5-1|.
CASSLGAPTVRAQEQYF
TGCGCCAGCAGCTTGGGAGCCCCCACTGTCAGGGCTCAGGAGCAGTACTTC
>TRBJ2-5|TRBD2|TRBV7-3|.
CASSSGLAGGLQETQYF
TGTGCCAGCAGCTCAGGACTAGCGGGGGGATTACAAGAGACCCAGTACTTC
>TRBJ1-3|.|TRBV7-2|few
CASSFAKTGNTIYF
TGTGCCAGCAGCTTCGCCAAAACGGGAAACACCATATATTTT
>TRBJ2-5|.|TRBV7-2|.
CASSILGQRGETQYF
TGTGCCAGCAGCATTCTCGGACAGCGTGGAGAGACCCAGTACTTC
>TRBJ1-1|.|TRBV11-2|.
CASSRQWKAFF
TGTGCCAGCAGCCGACAGTGGAAAGCTTTCTTT
>TRBJ1-1|.|TRBV9|.
CASSVSDTEAFF
TGTGCCAGCAGCGTTTCCGACACTGAAGCTTTCTTT
>TRBJ1-1|.|TRBV5-8|few
CASSHPSSRRTEAFF
TGTGCCAGCAGTCACCCCTCCTCGAGACGCACTGAAGCTTTCTTT
>TRBJ2-1|TRBD2|TRBV6-5|once
CASSLLADAYNEQFF
TGTGCCAGCAGTCTCCTAGCGGATGCCTACAATGAGCAGTTCTTC
>TRBJ1-1|.|TRBV11-3|.
CASSFHAVAEAFF
TGTGCCAGCAGCTTTCATGCAGTGGCTGAAGCTTTCTTT
>TRBJ2-7|.|TRBV5-1|few
CASSLENKDSYEQYF
TGCGCCAGCAGCTTGGAGAATAAGGACTCCTACGAGCAGTACTTC
>TRBJ1-1|TRBD1|TRBV25-1|.
CASIPGQGARAFF
TGTGCCAGCATTCCGGGACAGGGGGCCCGAGCTTTCTTT
>TRBJ1-6|.|TRBV30|.
CAWKPSTSSNSPLHF
TGTGCCTGGAAGCCCAGCACGAGCTCTAATTCACCCCTCCACTTT
>TRBJ2-1|.|TRBV10-3|few
CAISLGGNEQFF
TGTGCCATCAGTCTAGGTGGCAATGAGCAGTTCTTC
>TRBJ1-1|.|TRBV10-3|few
CAISESVNTEAFF
TGTGCCATCAGTGAGTCGGTGAACACTGAAGCTTTCTTT
>TRBJ1-6|.|TRBV7-6|.
CASSPQLGSPLHF
TGTGCCAGCAGCCCCCAATTGGGTTCACCCCTCCACTTT
>TRBJ2-3|TRBD2|TRBV29-1|.
CSVGGTSGELTDTQYF
TGCAGCGTTGGTGGGACTAGCGGGGAATTGACAGATACGCAGTATTTT
>TRBJ1-6|.|TRBV27|.
CASRLTGRDSPLHF
TGTGCCAGCAGACTAACTGGCAGGGATTCACCCCTCCACTTT
>TRBJ1-1|TRBD1|TRBV30|.
CAWSRDRGVGTEAFF
TGTGCCTGGAGTCGAGACAGGGGCGTCGGCACTGAAGCTTTCTTT